Shown below are 8 T cell receptor beta chains from a single sample sequenced in a study of T-cell reconstitution after alpha-beta-depleted transplantation in children. For TCRbeta, the library was prepared with unique molecular identifiers. MiXCR, applied by TCRdb to the PCR reads, yields one record per CDR3 protein. The sample carries fewer than 350,000 distinct CDR3 sequences, under 14% recorded once. The sequencing here drew on peripheral blood, taken 180 days after TCRalphabeta/CD19-depleted stem cell transplant. These receptor sequences come from a male patient between 2 and 10 years old who had a stem cell transplant for chronic granulomatous disease, so the T cells may come from the graft donor.

Worth noting for this clonotype: This may be a read error, as it is one base from a much larger clone. V usage is TRBV12-3 or TRBV12-4 and J usage is TRBJ2-2; D ambiguous. The CDR3 covers 12 residues. Between the trimmed V and J ends, which lost 6 bases and 13 bases, there was a span of 15 bases. CDR3 residues: CASSSPGSGLFF. The CDR3 bases are TGTGCCAGCAGCTCACCCGGCTCGGGGCTGTTTTTT.

This clonotype occurred many times. The chain carries TRBV15 and TRBJ2-7; either TRBD1 or TRBD2 may supply D (5 bases each). Trimming stripped 8 bases from V and 0 bases from J, with 20 bases between. Germline V lookup: CDR1 LNHNV, CDR2 YYDKDF (reference sequence). The CDR3 is made up of 16 amino acids. The CDR3 loop is CATSPTRDRSSYEQYF. The CDR3 DNA sequence: TGTGCCACCTCGCCCACCCGGGACCGAAGCTCCTACGAGCAGTACTTC.

This clonotype was seen at least ten times. The rearrangement uses TRBV5-1 and TRBJ2-4, with 7 bases identical to TRBD1. V lost 3 bases, J lost 0 bases, and 9 bases stayed unmatched. Germline V gene data show CDR1 as SGHRS and CDR2 as YFSETQ. The CDR3 sequence is 17 residues long. In nucleotides, the CDR3 is TGCGCCAGCAGCTGGGTGGACAGGTCCTCAGCCAAAAACATTCAGTACTTC. Its translation is CASSWVDRSSAKNIQYF.

On this clonotype itself: Since a much larger clone is just one base distant, this may be a read error. The chain has TRBV2 and TRBJ2-3; D call uncertain. The CDR3 runs to 15 residues. Germline V gives CDR1 SNHLY, CDR2 FYNNEI. The V end lost 1 base, the J end lost 5 bases, and 13 bases lay between the germline ends. The CDR3 DNA sequence: TGTGCCAGCAGTGAAGAGGGCCTAAGGGAAGATACGCAGTATTTT. Translation gives CASSEEGLREDTQYF.

There are many counts of this clonotype. The gene calls are TRBV7-9 and TRBJ2-2; D ambiguous. Between the trimmed V and J ends, which lost 2 bases and 8 bases, there was a span of 9 bases. This CDR3 spans 13 amino acids. Germline V gene sequence: CDR1 SEHNR, CDR2 FQNEAQ (reference sequence). DNA for the CDR3: TGTGCCAGCAGCTTATATGTCGCGGGGGAGCTGTTTTTT. The encoded protein is CASSLYVAGELFF. Based on the CDR3 plus reference TRBV7-9 and TRBJ2-2, the full variable domain is DTGVSQNPRHKITKRGQNVTFRCDPISEHNRLYWYRQTLGQGPEFLTYFQNEAQLEKSRLLSDRFSAERPKGSFSTLEIQRTEQGDSAMYLCASSLYVAGELFFGEGSRLTVL.

This clonotype was counted at least ten times. The genes are TRBV5-6 and TRBJ1-6; a possible D gene is TRBD1 (6 bases). Germline V gene lookup returns CDR1 SGHDT and CDR2 YYEEEE. This CDR3 has 14 amino acids. V was shortened by 3 bases and J by 7 bases, with 11 bases between the two germline ends. CDR3 loop: CASSSTGDNSPLHF. The DNA of the CDR3 is TGTGCCAGCAGCTCGACAGGAGACAATTCACCCCTCCACTTT.

This clonotype was found many times. The chain joins TRBV7-2 to TRBJ2-5; possible D gene TRBD1, 6 bases. The length of the CDR3 is 15 residues. The germline V and J ends were trimmed by 1 base and 0 bases, with 9 bases remaining between them. Looked up from germline, CDR1 is SGHTA and CDR2 is FQGNSA. CDR3 nucleotides: TGTGCCAGCAGCTTAGGCACAGGGTACCAAGAGACCCAGTACTTC. It encodes CASSLGTGYQETQYF.

There are many counts of this clonotype. J is TRBJ1-1 and V is TRBV20-1; D possibly corresponds to TRBD1 (6 bases). The CDR3 runs 13 residues. CDR1 is DFQATT, CDR2 SNEGSKA, per germline (reference sequence). Trimming removed 5 bases from V and 5 bases from J, with 15 bases in between. The DNA of the CDR3 is TGCAGTGCTCCCCGGGACACCTCAACTGAAGCTTTCTTT. Its protein is CSAPRDTSTEAFF.